The present entry profiles one T cell receptor beta chain with its context. These data are taken from a study of T cell responses to AZD1222 COVID-19 vaccine. CDR1 and CDR2 from the germline V gene are LGHNA and YSLEER. The CDR3 contains 15 residues. The V gene lost 4 bases and the J gene lost 3 bases, with 15 bases spanning the gap. Method: immunoSEQ multiplex PCR; TCRdb's copy keeps in-frame clones and lacks some. The table lists 90,000 to 120,000 clones, around 90% of them singletons, with around 20% in the top ten. The V call is TRBV4-3, the J call TRBJ1-1, with a weak D call TRBD1 (6 bases). This TCR derives from an adult in good health. Sequencing was performed on peripheral blood, taken on day 0 of AZD1222 vaccination. CDR3 nucleotide sequence: TGCGCCAGCAGCCGGGGGGGCAGATCATACACTGAAGCTTTCTTT. Translated: CASSRGGRSYTEAFF.